This T cell receptor (beta chain) emerged from a study of molecular identifiers for immune sequencing clone quantification. Note on this clonotype: What it binds is unknown. At one end, the junction sequence differs from germline, possibly due to a read error.

The germline CDR1 and CDR2 sequences are SGHTA and FQGNSA. This CDR3 contains 14 residues. When naive CD8 T cells were sorted, they were gated as CD8+CD4-CCR7+CD45RA+. For bulk TCR libraries, previously described methods and listed TCR primers were used. TCRdb fed the PCR reads into MiXCR, producing one record per CDR3 protein. The data contain tens of thousands of distinct CDR3 sequences, less than 20% of them singletons. Findings and limits, study-wide: Effector cells kept over 97% of their molecules in clones above 20 RNA copies, while naive cells kept under 1% there.

The gene calls are TRBV7-2 and TRBJ1-1, with unresolved D. This receptor was taken from a human donor in good health. Some libraries in this study had Jurkat cell RNA spiked in. Sequenced sample: naive CD8+ T cells from blood, with Jurkat cell RNA spiked in. Noted subset: FACS-sorted CD8+CD4-CCR7+CD45RA+ naive T cells. The CDR3 region has the DNA TGTGCCAGCAGCTTGGAGACTCTGTGGACTGAAGCTCTCTTT. This codes for CASSLETLWTEALF.